The 11 T cell receptor beta chains below come from one sample, sequenced in a study of PD-1 blockade in classical Hodgkin lymphoma. All patients experienced relapse after autologous stem cell transplantation, and brentuximab vedotin exposure was variable. Repertoires were generated with immunoSEQ multiplex PCR, while TCRdb's copy carries only in-frame clones and drops some. The sample lists about 7,400 clones, over 60% seen once, with around 45% in the top ten. The sequencing here drew on peripheral blood mononuclear cells (PBMCs), taken before the second cycle of nivolumab. These receptor sequences come from a human donor with classical Hodgkin lymphoma.

This clone was seen a few times. The V call is TRBV7-9, the J call TRBJ1-5; D uncertain. V dropped 1 base and J dropped 1 base, with 5 bases sitting between them. The length of the CDR3 is 14 residues. Germline V CDR1 and CDR2: SEHNR, FQNEAQ (reference sequence). The DNA of the CDR3 is TGTGCCAGCAGCTTAGTTAGGAGCAATCAGCCCCAGCATTTT. Its protein is CASSLVRSNQPQHF.

The J gene is TRBJ2-7, the V gene TRBV2, with TRBD2 as a possible D gene (5 bases). The V gene's germline CDR1 is SNHLY and CDR2 FYNNEI. The CDR3 has 12 residues. V lost 6 bases, J lost 4 bases, and 10 bases lay in between. The CDR3 bases are TGTGCCAGCAGGAGGGATACGTACGAGCAGTACTTC. Translated: CASRRDTYEQYF.

The V and J genes are TRBV19 and TRBJ2-1; D is ambiguous. The V end lost 1 base, the J end lost 4 bases, and 5 bases lay between the germline ends. This CDR3 region has 13 residues. The germline V gene has CDR1 LNHDA and CDR2 SQIVND (reference sequence). CDR3 sequence: CASSIGNYNEQFF. CDR3 in DNA: TGTGCCAGTAGTATAGGGAATTACAATGAGCAGTTCTTC.

V usage is TRBV5-1 and J usage is TRBJ2-2; 14 nucleotides agree with TRBD2. The CDR3 extends over 18 amino acids. Per germline, CDR1 SGHRS and CDR2 YFSETQ. V lost 3 bases to trimming and J lost 5 bases; unmatched junction nucleotides: 9. This chain's CDR3 is CASSYYSGTSGGTGELFF. DNA for the CDR3: TGCGCCAGCAGCTACTACTCCGGGACTAGCGGGGGAACCGGGGAGCTGTTTTTT. Using reference TRBV5-1 and TRBJ2-2 for the parts outside the CDR3, the full variable domain is KAGVTQTPRYLIKTRGQQVTLSCSPISGHRSVSWYQQTPGQGLQFLFEYFSETQRNKGNFPGRFSGRQFSNSRSEMNVSTLELGDSALYLCASSYYSGTSGGTGELFFGEGSRLTVL.

The chain has TRBV7-2 and TRBJ2-7; 9 nucleotides agree with TRBD2. Looked up from germline, CDR1 is SGHTA and CDR2 is FQGNSA. After removal of 3 bases from V and 1 base from J, the junction contained 4 bases not matched to a gene. CDR3 length equals 15 residues. CDR3 coding DNA: TGTGCCAGCAGCTTGGGCAGCGGGAGGTCCTACGAGCAGTACTTC. This sequence encodes CASSLGSGRSYEQYF.

The chain combines TRBV4-2 with TRBJ2-3; 11 bases agree with TRBD2. J gave up 3 bases and V 0 bases, and 5 bases lay outside the gene matches. CDR1 and CDR2 (germline): LGHNA, YNFKEQ. The CDR3 totals 17 residues. DNA for the CDR3: TGTGCCAGCAGCCAAGAAGCGGCTAGCGGGGGGACAGATACGCAGTATTTT. Protein product: CASSQEAASGGTDTQYF.

This chain links TRBV19 with TRBJ2-7; 7 bases are a match to TRBD1. This CDR3 region has 13 residues. From germline, CDR1 is LNHDA and CDR2 SQIVND (reference sequence). The V segment lost 7 bases and the J segment 6 bases; nucleotides outside the gene matches: 9. The CDR3 DNA follows: TGTGCCAGTATTGGCCCGAGGGGGCGCGAGCAGTACTTC. This codes for CASIGPRGREQYF. Full variable domain (remainder filled in from reference TRBV19 and TRBJ2-7): DGGITQSPKYLFRKEGQNVTLSCEQNLNHDAMYWYRQDPGQGLRLIYYSQIVNDFQKGDIAEGYSVSREKKESFPLTVTSAQKNPTAFYLCASIGPRGREQYFGPGTRLTVT.

V is TRBV6-1 and J is TRBJ1-1; the D is unclear. CDR3 length: 13 residues. V was shortened by 2 bases and J by 6 bases, with 10 bases between the two germline ends. Germline CDR1 reads MNHNS; CDR2 reads SASEGT. The CDR3 coding sequence is TGTGCCAGCAGTGAATCTGCCTGGGCTGAAGCTTTCTTT. The encoded protein is CASSESAWAEAFF.

This clone appeared a few times. The V call is TRBV9, the J call TRBJ2-1, with 11 bases fitting TRBD2. Germline CDR1 reads SGDLS; CDR2 reads YYNGEE. The CDR3 has 16 residues. V trimming: 0 bases; J trimming: 5 bases; junction bases outside the gene matches: 4. CDR3 sequence reads: CASSVEVTSGNNEQFF. As DNA, the CDR3 is TGTGCCAGCAGCGTAGAAGTGACTAGCGGGAACAATGAGCAGTTCTTC.

The V gene is TRBV13, the J gene TRBJ2-1, with D uncertain. Trimming cost V 6 bases and J 8 bases, with 14 bases left between them. Germline V gene data show CDR1 as PRHDT and CDR2 as FYEKMQ (reference sequence). CDR3 length equals 13 residues. The CDR3 nucleotides are TGTGCCAGCAGAACGAGGCTTGGGGATGAGCAGTTCTTC. Its protein product is CASRTRLGDEQFF.

The chain couples TRBV21-1 to TRBJ2-7; the table names TRBD2, a call not compared with the DNA. TRBV21-1 is listed as a pseudogene. CDR3 length: 15 residues. The CDR3 is CASSKASGTSYEQYF. The CDR3 nucleotides are TGTGCCAGCAGCAAAGCCTCCGGGACTAGCTACGAGCAGTACTTC.